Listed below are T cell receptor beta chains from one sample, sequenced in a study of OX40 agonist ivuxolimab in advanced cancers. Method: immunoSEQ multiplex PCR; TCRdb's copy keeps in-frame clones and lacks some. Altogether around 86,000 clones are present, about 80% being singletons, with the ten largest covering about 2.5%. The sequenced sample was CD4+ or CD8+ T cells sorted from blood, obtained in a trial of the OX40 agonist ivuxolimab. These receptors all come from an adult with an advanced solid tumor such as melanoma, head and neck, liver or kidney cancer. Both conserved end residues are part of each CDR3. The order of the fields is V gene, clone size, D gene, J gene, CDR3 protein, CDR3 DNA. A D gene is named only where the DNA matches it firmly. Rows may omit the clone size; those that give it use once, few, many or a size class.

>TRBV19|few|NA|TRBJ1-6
CASSPRAPNSPLHF
TGTGCCAGTAGTCCCCGAGCACCCAATTCACCCCTCCACTTT
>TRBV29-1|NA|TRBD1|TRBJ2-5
CSVEPRTGLRQGLETQYF
TGCAGCGTTGAACCCCGAACGGGTTTAAGACAGGGTTTGGAGACCCAGTACTTC
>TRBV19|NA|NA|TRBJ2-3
CASSVKGGRADTQYF
TGTGCCAGTAGTGTAAAGGGGGGGCGCGCAGATACGCAGTATTTT
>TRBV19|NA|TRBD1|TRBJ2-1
CASSQPGQGSGNEQFF
TGTGCCAGTAGTCAACCGGGACAGGGGTCGGGCAATGAGCAGTTCTTC
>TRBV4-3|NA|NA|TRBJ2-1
CASSHGNPRQFYNEQFF
TGCGCCAGCAGCCACGGAAACCCTCGGCAGTTCTACAATGAGCAGTTCTTC
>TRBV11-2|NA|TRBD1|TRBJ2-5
CASSPGQGRETQYF
TGTGCCAGCAGCCCTGGACAGGGTCGAGAGACCCAGTACTTC
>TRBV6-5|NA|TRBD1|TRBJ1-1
CASRGTGITEAFF
TGTGCCAGCAGAGGGACAGGGATCACTGAAGCTTTCTTT
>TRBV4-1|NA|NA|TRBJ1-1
CASSPLRDSEAFF
TGCGCCAGCAGCCCCCTTAGAGACTCCGAAGCTTTCTTT
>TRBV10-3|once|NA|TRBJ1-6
CATRQRFGSPLHF
TGTGCCACCAGACAGCGTTTTGGTTCACCCCTCCACTTT
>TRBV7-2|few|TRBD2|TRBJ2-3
CASSLVAGRSTDTQYF
TGTGCCAGCAGCTTAGTAGCGGGGCGATCGACAGATACGCAGTATTTT
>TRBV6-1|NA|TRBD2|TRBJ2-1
CASSERLAGFEQFF
TGTGCCAGCAGTGAGAGGCTAGCGGGGTTTGAGCAGTTCTTC
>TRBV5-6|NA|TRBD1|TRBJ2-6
CASSLRQGTNSGANVLTF
TGTGCCAGCAGCTTACGACAGGGAACCAACTCTGGGGCCAACGTCCTGACTTTC
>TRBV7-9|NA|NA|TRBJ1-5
CASSLRDSNQPQHF
TGTGCCAGCAGCCTCCGGGACAGCAATCAGCCCCAGCATTTT
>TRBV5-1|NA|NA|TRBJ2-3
CASSLGRTTDTQYF
TGCGCCAGCAGCTTGGGCAGGACCACAGATACGCAGTATTTT
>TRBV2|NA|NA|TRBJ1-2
CASRQANPSYTF
TGTGCCAGCAGACAGGCGAACCCGTCCTACACCTTC
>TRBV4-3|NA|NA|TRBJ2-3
CASSHSGDTTDTQYF
TGCGCCAGCAGCCACTCAGGGGACACCACAGATACGCAGTATTTT
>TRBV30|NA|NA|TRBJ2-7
CAWSSGGSAYEQYF
TGTGCCTGGAGTTCTGGAGGGTCCGCCTACGAGCAGTACTTC
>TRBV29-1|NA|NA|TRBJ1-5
CSVGAGGTQPQHF
TGCAGCGTTGGGGCCGGGGGAACTCAGCCCCAGCATTTT
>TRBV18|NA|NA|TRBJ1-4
CASSPSGTASPNEKLFF
TGTGCCAGCTCACCGTCCGGGACGGCTTCCCCGAATGAAAAACTGTTTTTT
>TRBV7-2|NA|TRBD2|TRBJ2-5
CASSLGSGEKTQYF
TGTGCCAGCAGCTTGGGTAGCGGGGAAAAGACCCAGTACTTC
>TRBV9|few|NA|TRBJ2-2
CASSVGGAVGELFF
TGTGCCAGCAGCGTAGGAGGGGCGGTCGGGGAGCTGTTTTTT
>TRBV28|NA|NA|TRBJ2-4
CASSLSLVRDLPKNIQYF
TGTGCCAGCAGTTTATCCCTTGTGCGGGATCTACCCAAAAACATTCAGTACTTC
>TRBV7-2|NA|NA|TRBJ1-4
CASSLGGDDEKLFF
TGTGCCAGCAGCTTAGGGGGTGATGACGAAAAACTGTTTTTT
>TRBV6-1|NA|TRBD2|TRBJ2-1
CASSDQTSGGTYNEQFF
TGTGCCAGCAGTGACCAGACTAGCGGTGGAACCTACAATGAGCAGTTCTTC
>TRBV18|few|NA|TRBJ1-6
CASSPEAPIGSYNSPLHF
TGTGCCAGCTCACCAGAAGCCCCCATTGGCTCCTATAATTCACCCCTCCACTTT
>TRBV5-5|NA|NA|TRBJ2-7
CASSVHRQGFYEQYF
TGTGCCAGCAGCGTTCACCGTCAGGGATTCTACGAGCAGTACTTC
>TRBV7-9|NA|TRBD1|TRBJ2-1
CASSISGTGIWEQFF
TGTGCCAGCAGCATCTCCGGGACAGGCATTTGGGAGCAGTTCTTC
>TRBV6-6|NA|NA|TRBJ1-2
CASSRTLNYGYTF
TGTGCCAGCAGTAGGACGCTTAACTATGGCTACACCTTC
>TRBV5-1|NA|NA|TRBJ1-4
CASTPGGIREKLFF
TGCGCCAGCACCCCGGGGGGGATTCGGGAAAAACTGTTTTTT
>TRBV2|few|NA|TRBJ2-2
CASTEGRTITGELFF
TGTGCCAGCACGGAGGGAAGAACAATTACCGGGGAGCTGTTTTTT
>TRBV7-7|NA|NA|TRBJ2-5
CASSLDPTFETQYF
TGTGCCAGCAGCTTAGATCCTACGTTCGAGACCCAGTACTTC
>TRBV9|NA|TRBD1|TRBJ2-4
CASSVGADLDRVVNIQYF
TGTGCCAGCAGCGTAGGCGCAGACCTGGACAGGGTGGTTAACATTCAGTACTTC
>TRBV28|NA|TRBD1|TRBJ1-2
CASITGGEGWRF
TGTGCCAGCATCACAGGGGGCGAGGGCTGGCGCTTC
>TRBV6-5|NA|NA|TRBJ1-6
CASERLGTYNSPLHF
TGTGCCAGCGAGAGGCTTGGGACATATAATTCACCCCTCCACTTT
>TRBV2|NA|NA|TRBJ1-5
CASSYLSVQPQHF
TGTGCCAGCAGTTACCTCAGTGTCCAGCCCCAGCATTTT
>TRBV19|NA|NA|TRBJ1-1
CASSALSGDTEAFF
TGTGCCAGTAGTGCCCTTAGTGGGGACACTGAAGCTTTCTTT
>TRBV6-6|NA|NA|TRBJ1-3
CASSPRVPGNTIYF
TGTGCCAGCAGCCCCCGGGTCCCCGGAAACACCATATATTTT
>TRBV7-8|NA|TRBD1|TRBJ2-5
CASSLGGQGVTQYF
TGTGCCAGCAGCTTAGGGGGACAGGGTGTGACCCAGTACTTC
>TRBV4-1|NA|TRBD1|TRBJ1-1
CASSRGGQGRTEAFF
TGCGCCAGCAGCCGGGGGGGACAGGGGAGAACTGAAGCTTTCTTT
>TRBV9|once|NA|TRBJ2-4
CASSVGGLRDIQYF
TGTGCCAGCAGCGTAGGGGGTCTACGAGACATTCAGTACTTC
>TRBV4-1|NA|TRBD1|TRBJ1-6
CASSRTGTSSYNSPLHF
TGCGCCAGCAGTCGGACAGGGACCAGCTCCTATAATTCACCCCTCCACTTT
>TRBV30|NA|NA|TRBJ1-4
CAWSVLKATNEKLFF
TGTGCCTGGAGTGTACTTAAGGCAACTAATGAAAAACTGTTTTTT
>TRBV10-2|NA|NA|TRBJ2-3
CATRVGGSTDTQYF
TGCGCCACCCGGGTCGGGGGCTCCACGGATACGCAGTATTTT
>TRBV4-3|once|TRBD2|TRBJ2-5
CASSQGGLAGEETQYF
TGCGCCAGCAGCCAAGGAGGACTAGCGGGGGAAGAGACCCAGTACTTC
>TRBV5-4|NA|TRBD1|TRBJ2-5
CASSTLVGGGETQYF
TGTGCCAGCAGCACACTGGTAGGGGGCGGGGAGACCCAGTACTTC
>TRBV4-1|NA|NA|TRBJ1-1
CASSQVSTGTQLTEAFF
TGCGCCAGCAGCCAAGTTTCTACCGGGACACAACTCACTGAAGCTTTCTTT
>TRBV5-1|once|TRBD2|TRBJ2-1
CASSLEGLYEQFF
TGCGCCAGCAGCTTGGAGGGACTATATGAGCAGTTCTTC
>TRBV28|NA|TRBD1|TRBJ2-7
CASLSLAGGNYEQYF
TGTGCCAGCCTTTCCCTGGCAGGGGGAAACTACGAGCAGTACTTC
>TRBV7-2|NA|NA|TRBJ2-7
CASSPPGNEQYF
TGTGCCAGCAGTCCTCCAGGAAACGAGCAGTACTTC
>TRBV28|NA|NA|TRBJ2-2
CASSWTGNTGELFF
TGTGCCAGCAGTTGGACGGGTAACACCGGGGAGCTGTTTTTT
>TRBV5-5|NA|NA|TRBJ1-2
CASSPTGPYGYTF
TGTGCCAGCAGCCCAACTGGACCCTATGGCTACACCTTC
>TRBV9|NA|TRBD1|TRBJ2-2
CASSVAGQGSTGELFF
TGTGCCAGCAGCGTAGCGGGACAGGGCAGCACCGGGGAGCTGTTTTTT
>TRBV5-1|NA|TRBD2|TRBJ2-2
CASSSNALAGGLDTGELFF
TGCGCCAGCAGCTCGAACGCACTAGCGGGGGGGCTTGACACCGGGGAGCTGTTTTTT
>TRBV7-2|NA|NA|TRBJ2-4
CASSLEAGVGSKNIQYF
TGTGCCAGCAGCTTAGAGGCAGGTGTGGGGAGCAAAAACATTCAGTACTTC
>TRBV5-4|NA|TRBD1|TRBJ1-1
CASSFLRDRGLNTEAFF
TGTGCCAGCAGCTTCCTCCGGGACAGGGGTTTGAACACTGAAGCTTTCTTT
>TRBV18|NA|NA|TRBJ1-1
CASSPREGPNTEAFF
TGTGCCAGCTCCCCGAGGGAGGGCCCGAACACTGAAGCTTTCTTT
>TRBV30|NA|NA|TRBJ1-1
CAWSQDSKAEAFF
TGTGCCTGGAGTCAGGACAGTAAGGCTGAAGCTTTCTTT
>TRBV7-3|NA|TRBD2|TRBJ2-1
CASSQTSGGAGEQFF
TGTGCCAGCAGCCAGACTAGCGGGGGGGCCGGCGAGCAGTTCTTC
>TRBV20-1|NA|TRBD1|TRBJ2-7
CSAGQEYEQYF
TGCAGTGCCGGACAGGAATACGAACAGTACTTC
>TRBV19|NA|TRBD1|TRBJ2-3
CASSIPDRGTDTQYF
TGTGCCAGTAGTATCCCCGACAGGGGTACAGATACGCAGTATTTT